One and the same sample provided the 14 T cell receptor beta chains below, sequenced in a study of blood T cell repertoires in COVID-19. The protocol was immunoSEQ multiplex PCR, while the TCRdb copy is restricted to in-frame clones and leaves out a portion. The sample shows 300,000 to 450,000 clones, more than 70% of them seen only once. Sequenced sample: PBMCs or T cells enriched from blood (not recorded which). The receptors stem from a woman between 18 and 29 years old who had recovered from COVID-19.

The chain employs TRBV4-1 and TRBJ2-7; D may be TRBD1 (6 bases). The germline V and J ends were trimmed by 3 bases and 5 bases, with 11 bases remaining between them. Germline lookup yields CDR1 MGHRA and CDR2 YSYEKL. The CDR3 runs 13 residues. The CDR3 DNA sequence: TGCGCCAGCAGCCACAACAGGGTGAACGAGCAGTACTTC. Translation: CASSHNRVNEQYF.

Notes on this clone: The same CDR3 arises from other DNA sequences in this sample as well. The gene calls are TRBV24-1 and TRBJ2-2; no reliable D call. CDR3 length equals 14 residues. CDR1 is KGHDR, CDR2 SFDVKD, per germline. V lost 5 bases, J lost 1 base, and 7 bases lay in between. CDR3 amino acids: CATSAGGNTGELFF. In DNA form, the CDR3 reads TGTGCCACCAGTGCCGGCGGGAACACCGGGGAGCTGTTTTTT.

V is TRBV5-1 and J is TRBJ1-4; 7 bases map to TRBD1. CDR1 SGHRS and CDR2 YFSETQ come from the germline V gene. V lost 4 bases and J lost 7; bases outside the gene matches: 13. The CDR3 is 16 residues long. The CDR3 DNA reads TGCGCCAGCAGCCCGGTAGGGAACAGGGGAGGTGAAAAACTGTTTTTT. It yields the protein CASSPVGNRGGEKLFF.

This clone was seen only a few times. The chain joins TRBV28 to TRBJ2-2; D possibly corresponds to TRBD1 (5 bases). Germline CDR1 MDHEN, CDR2 SYDVKM. Trimming took off 3 bases at V and 7 bases at J, with 12 bases between the two ends. This CDR3 is built from 14 residues. The CDR3: CASSLGRVVGELFF. CDR3 DNA sequence: TGTGCCAGCAGTTTGGGCAGGGTTGTCGGGGAGCTGTTTTTT. Using reference TRBV28 and TRBJ2-2 for the parts outside the CDR3, the full variable domain is DVKVTQSSRYLVKRTGEKVFLECVQDMDHENMFWYRQDPGLGLRLIYFSYDVKMKEKGDIPEGYSVSREKKERFSLILESASTNQTSMYLCASSLGRVVGELFFGEGSRLTVL.

With regard to this clone: Within the sample, other DNA sequences also encode this same CDR3. The gene calls are TRBV27 and TRBJ1-6, with D perhaps TRBD1 (6 bases). CDR3 length: 14 residues. Trimming shortened V by 2 bases and J by 7 bases, and 9 bases separated the two germline ends. Germline CDR1 is MNHEY and CDR2 is SMNVEV (reference sequence). The DNA of the CDR3 is TGTGCCAGCAGTTTAGGACAGAAGAATTCACCCCTCCACTTT. It yields the protein CASSLGQKNSPLHF.

This chain links TRBV19 with TRBJ1-4, with D possibly TRBD1 on 6 matching bases. Germline CDR1 and CDR2: LNHDA and SQIVND (reference sequence). The CDR3 runs 18 residues. Trimming pared 1 base from V and 3 bases from J, leaving 18 bases between. The CDR3 sequence is CASSIASLNRAANEKLFF. CDR3 nucleotides: TGTGCCAGTAGTATAGCCTCCCTCAACAGGGCGGCTAATGAAAAACTGTTTTTT.

The rearrangement joins TRBV4-3 to TRBJ1-2, with D perhaps TRBD1 (5 bases). This CDR3 has 14 amino acids. V shed 0 bases and J shed 3 bases, with 8 bases lying between them. The germline CDR1 and CDR2 sequences are LGHNA and YSLEER. The chain's CDR3 is CASSQEEGYYGYTF. The CDR3 DNA follows: TGCGCCAGCAGCCAAGAGGAGGGGTACTATGGCTACACCTTC.

V usage is TRBV6-2 or TRBV6-3 and J usage is TRBJ1-2; no clear D. CDR3 length: 11 amino acids. From germline, CDR1 is MNHEY and CDR2 SVGEGT. V was clipped by 2 bases and J by 8 bases, with 6 bases between them. CDR3 nucleotide sequence: TGTGCCAGCAGTTACCTTGGCGGCTACACCTTC. This codes for CASSYLGGYTF.

The chain uses TRBV7-2 and TRBJ1-2; 9 bases map to TRBD1. Germline CDR1 reads SGHTA; CDR2 reads FQGNSA. CDR3 length: 15 amino acids. V lost 1 base and J lost 4; bases outside the gene matches: 4. CDR3: CASSLGQGVVYGYTF. CDR3 sequence (DNA): TGTGCCAGCAGCTTAGGACAGGGGGTCGTCTATGGCTACACCTTC.

The rearrangement joins TRBV28 to TRBJ1-5; 7 bases agree with TRBD1. V dropped 3 bases and J dropped 0; count of bases not matched to a gene: 17. This CDR3 has 20 residues. Germline values: CDR1 MDHEN, CDR2 SYDVKM. CDR3 sequence (DNA): TGTGCCAGCAGTTTGCCTAGGACAGGAAGGGAATTTTATAGCAATCAGCCCCAGCATTTT. This codes for CASSLPRTGREFYSNQPQHF.

Turning to this clone: Other DNA sequences within the sample encode an identical CDR3. The V gene is TRBV19, the J gene TRBJ2-1; TRBD2 might be the D (5 bases). The CDR3 has 13 residues. The V gene lost 3 bases and the J gene lost 6 bases, with 9 bases spanning the gap. Germline CDR1 and CDR2: LNHDA and SQIVND (reference sequence). CDR3 loop: CASSISGFNEQFF. CDR3 nucleotides: TGTGCCAGTAGTATCTCGGGGTTCAATGAGCAGTTCTTC. The variable domain in full, completed from reference TRBV19 and TRBJ2-1, reads DGGITQSPKYLFRKEGQNVTLSCEQNLNHDAMYWYRQDPGQGLRLIYYSQIVNDFQKGDIAEGYSVSREKKESFPLTVTSAQKNPTAFYLCASSISGFNEQFFGPGTRLTVL.

This chain joins TRBV28 and TRBJ2-5; D may be TRBD2 (5 bases). The CDR3 runs 14 residues. Trimming cost V 2 bases and J 7 bases, with 14 bases left between them. Germline lookup yields CDR1 MDHEN and CDR2 SYDVKM. The chain's CDR3 is CASSLPDGLWTQYF. The CDR3 coding sequence is TGTGCCAGCAGTTTACCGGACGGACTCTGGACCCAGTACTTC.

The V call is TRBV19, the J call TRBJ1-1; 8 bases align to TRBD1. V was pared by 3 bases and J by 6 bases, with 9 bases of the junction left unmatched. Germline-derived CDR1 and CDR2 are LNHDA and SQIVND (reference sequence). CDR3 length equals 15 residues. CDR3 in DNA: TGTGCCAGTAGTATCTTTATTTGGACAGGGCCTGAAGCTTTCTTT. Its protein product is CASSIFIWTGPEAFF. Combining the CDR3 with reference TRBV19 and TRBJ1-1 gives the whole variable domain DGGITQSPKYLFRKEGQNVTLSCEQNLNHDAMYWYRQDPGQGLRLIYYSQIVNDFQKGDIAEGYSVSREKKESFPLTVTSAQKNPTAFYLCASSIFIWTGPEAFFGQGTRLTVV.

Notes on this clone: One end of the junction is discordant with germline, which a read error may explain. The rearrangement uses TRBV7-7 and TRBJ1-1; a possible D gene is TRBD1 (5 bases). The CDR3 covers 17 residues. In germline, CDR1 is SSHAT, CDR2 FNYEAQ (reference sequence). CDR3 DNA sequence: TGTGCTAGCAGCCCCTACTTCCTGTGGCCGGGGGACACTGAAGCTTTCTTT. This encodes CASSPYFLWPGDTEAFF.